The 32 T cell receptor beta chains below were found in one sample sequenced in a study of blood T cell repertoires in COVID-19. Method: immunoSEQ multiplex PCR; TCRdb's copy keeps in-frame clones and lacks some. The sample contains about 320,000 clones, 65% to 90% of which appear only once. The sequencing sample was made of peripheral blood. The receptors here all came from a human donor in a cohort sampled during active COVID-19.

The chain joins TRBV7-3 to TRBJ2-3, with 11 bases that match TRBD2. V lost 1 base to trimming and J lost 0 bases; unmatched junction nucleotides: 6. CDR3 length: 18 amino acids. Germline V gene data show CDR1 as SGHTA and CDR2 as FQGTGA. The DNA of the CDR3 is TGTGCCAGCAGCTTAAGGCCTAGCGGGGGGACTAGCACAGATACGCAGTATTTT. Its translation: CASSLRPSGGTSTDTQYF.

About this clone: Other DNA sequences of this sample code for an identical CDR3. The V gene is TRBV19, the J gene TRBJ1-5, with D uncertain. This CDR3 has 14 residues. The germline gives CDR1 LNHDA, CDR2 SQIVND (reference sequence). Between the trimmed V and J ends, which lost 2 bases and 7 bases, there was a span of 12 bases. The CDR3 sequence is CASSIRGVGQPQHF. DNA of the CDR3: TGTGCCAGTAGTATACGGGGAGTTGGACAGCCCCAGCATTTT.

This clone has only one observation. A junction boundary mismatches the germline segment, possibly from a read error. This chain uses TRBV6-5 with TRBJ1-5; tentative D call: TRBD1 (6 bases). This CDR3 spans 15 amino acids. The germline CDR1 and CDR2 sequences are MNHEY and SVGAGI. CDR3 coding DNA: TGTGCCAGCAGCCCGCAGGGGTATAGCATTCAGCCCCAGCATTTT. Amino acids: CASSPQGYSIQPQHF.

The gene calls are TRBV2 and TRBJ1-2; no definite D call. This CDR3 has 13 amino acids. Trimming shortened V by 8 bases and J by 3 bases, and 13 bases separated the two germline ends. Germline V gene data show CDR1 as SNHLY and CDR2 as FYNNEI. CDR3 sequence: CASHVRADYGYTF. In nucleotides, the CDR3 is TGTGCCAGCCACGTCCGTGCAGACTATGGCTACACCTTC.

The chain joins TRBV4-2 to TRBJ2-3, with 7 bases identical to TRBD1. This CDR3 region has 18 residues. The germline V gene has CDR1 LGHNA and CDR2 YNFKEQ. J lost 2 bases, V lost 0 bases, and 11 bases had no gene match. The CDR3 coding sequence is TGTGCCAGCAGCCAAGAACGATCAGGGGACAGCTACACAGATACGCAGTATTTT. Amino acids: CASSQERSGDSYTDTQYF.

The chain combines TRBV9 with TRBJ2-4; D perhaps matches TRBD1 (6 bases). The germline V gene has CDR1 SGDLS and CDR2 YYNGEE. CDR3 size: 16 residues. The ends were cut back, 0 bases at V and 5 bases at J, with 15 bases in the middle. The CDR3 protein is CASSVATGQGQNIQYF. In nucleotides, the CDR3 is TGTGCCAGCAGCGTAGCTACCGGGCAGGGGCAAAACATTCAGTACTTC.

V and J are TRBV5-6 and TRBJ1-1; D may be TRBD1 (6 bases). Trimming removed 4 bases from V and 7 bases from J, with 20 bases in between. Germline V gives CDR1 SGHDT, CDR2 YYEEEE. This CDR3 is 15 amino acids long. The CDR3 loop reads CASSLGGGSYSEAFF. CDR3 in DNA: TGTGCCAGCAGCCTGGGAGGGGGATCCTACAGTGAAGCTTTCTTT.

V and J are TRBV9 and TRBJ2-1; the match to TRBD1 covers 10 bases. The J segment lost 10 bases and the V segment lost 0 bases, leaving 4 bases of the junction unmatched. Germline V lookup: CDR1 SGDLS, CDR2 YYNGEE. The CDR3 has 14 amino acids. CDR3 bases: TGTGCCAGCAGCGTAGGGGACAGGGGTGGCGAGCAGTTCTTC. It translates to CASSVGDRGGEQFF.

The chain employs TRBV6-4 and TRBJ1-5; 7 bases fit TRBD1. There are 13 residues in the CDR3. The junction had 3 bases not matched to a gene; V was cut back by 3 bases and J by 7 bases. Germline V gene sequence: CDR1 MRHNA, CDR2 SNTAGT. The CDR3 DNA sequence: TGTGCCAGCAGTGAAACAGGGGAGCAGCCCCAGCATTTT. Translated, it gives CASSETGEQPQHF.

CDR3 DNA sequence: TGTGCCAGCAGTTATACCGGGGAGCTGTTTTTT. Translating it yields CASSYTGELFF. This chain connects TRBV5-4 to TRBJ2-2; unclear D gene. The CDR3 is 11 residues long. From germline, CDR1 is SGHNT and CDR2 YYREEE (reference sequence). Deletions cut 5 bases from V and 5 bases from J, with 4 bases between.

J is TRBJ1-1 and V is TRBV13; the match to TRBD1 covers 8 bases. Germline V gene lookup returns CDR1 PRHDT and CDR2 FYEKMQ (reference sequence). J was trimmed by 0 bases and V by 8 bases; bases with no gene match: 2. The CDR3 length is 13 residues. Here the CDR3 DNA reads TGTGCCAGCGGACAGGGAATGAACACTGAAGCTTTCTTT. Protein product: CASGQGMNTEAFF.

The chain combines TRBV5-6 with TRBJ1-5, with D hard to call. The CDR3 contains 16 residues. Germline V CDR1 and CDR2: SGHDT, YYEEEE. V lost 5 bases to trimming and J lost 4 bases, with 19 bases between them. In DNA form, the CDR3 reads TGTGCCAGCAGTTTCGGAGGGATTAGGCGGAATCAGCCCCAGCATTTT. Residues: CASSFGGIRRNQPQHF.

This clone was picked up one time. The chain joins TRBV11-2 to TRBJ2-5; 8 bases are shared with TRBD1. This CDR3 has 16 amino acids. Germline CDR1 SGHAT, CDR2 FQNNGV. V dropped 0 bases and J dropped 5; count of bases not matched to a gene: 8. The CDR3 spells CASSLEAGGVLETQYF. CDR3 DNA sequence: TGTGCCAGCAGCTTAGAGGCAGGGGGCGTGTTGGAGACCCAGTACTTC.

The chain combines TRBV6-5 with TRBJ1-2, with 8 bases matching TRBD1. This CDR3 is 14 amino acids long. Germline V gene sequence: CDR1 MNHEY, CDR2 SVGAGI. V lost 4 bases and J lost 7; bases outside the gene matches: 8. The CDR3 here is CASSFGQGVLGYTF. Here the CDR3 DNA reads TGTGCCAGCAGTTTCGGACAGGGAGTTCTTGGCTACACCTTC.

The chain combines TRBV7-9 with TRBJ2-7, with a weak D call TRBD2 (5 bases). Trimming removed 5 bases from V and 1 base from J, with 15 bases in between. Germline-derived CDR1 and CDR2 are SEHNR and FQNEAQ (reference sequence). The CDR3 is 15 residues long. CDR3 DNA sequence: TGTGCCAGCAGCCCCACAGCCCCGGGGTCCTACGAGCAGTACTTC. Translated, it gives CASSPTAPGSYEQYF.

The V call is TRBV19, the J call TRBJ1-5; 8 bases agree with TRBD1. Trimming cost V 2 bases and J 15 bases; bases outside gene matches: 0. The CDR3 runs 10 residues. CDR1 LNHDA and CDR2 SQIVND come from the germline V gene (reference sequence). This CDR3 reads CASSITGGHF. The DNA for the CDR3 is TGTGCCAGTAGTATAACAGGGGGGCATTTT.

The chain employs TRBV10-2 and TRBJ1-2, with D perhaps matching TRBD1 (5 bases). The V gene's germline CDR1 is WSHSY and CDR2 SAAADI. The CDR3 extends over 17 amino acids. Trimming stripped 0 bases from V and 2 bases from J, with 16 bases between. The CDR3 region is CASSESSRQSPNYGYTF. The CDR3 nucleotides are TGCGCCAGCAGTGAGTCGAGTAGACAGTCTCCCAACTATGGCTACACCTTC.

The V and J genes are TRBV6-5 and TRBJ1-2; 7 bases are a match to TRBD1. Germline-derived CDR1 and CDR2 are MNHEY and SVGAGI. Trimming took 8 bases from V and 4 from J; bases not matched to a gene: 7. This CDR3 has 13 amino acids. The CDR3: CASGPGGPYGYTF. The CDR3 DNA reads TGTGCCAGCGGGCCAGGGGGTCCCTATGGCTACACCTTC.

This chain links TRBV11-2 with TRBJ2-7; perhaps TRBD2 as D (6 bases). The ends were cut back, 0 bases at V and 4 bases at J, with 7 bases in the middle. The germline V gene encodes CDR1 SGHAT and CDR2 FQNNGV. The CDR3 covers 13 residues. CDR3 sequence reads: CASSLDAGYEQYF. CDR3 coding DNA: TGTGCCAGCAGCTTAGACGCGGGGTACGAGCAGTACTTC.

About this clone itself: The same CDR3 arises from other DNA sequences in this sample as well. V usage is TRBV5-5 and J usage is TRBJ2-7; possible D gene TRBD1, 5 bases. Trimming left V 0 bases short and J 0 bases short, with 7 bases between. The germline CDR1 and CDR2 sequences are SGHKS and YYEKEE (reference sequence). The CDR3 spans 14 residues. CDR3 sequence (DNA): TGTGCCAGCAGCTTGGGACAGTCCTCCTACGAGCAGTACTTC. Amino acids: CASSLGQSSYEQYF.

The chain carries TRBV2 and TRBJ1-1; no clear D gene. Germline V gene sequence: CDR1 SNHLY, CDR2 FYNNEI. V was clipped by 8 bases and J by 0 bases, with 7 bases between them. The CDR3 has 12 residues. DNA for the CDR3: TGTGCCAGCCGAGGGTTGAACACTGAAGCTTTCTTT. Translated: CASRGLNTEAFF.

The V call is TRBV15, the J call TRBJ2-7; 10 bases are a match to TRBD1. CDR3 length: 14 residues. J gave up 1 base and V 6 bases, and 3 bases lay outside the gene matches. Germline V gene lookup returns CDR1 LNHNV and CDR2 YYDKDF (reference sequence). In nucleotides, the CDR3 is TGTGCCACCAGTAGGGACAGGGGTTCCTACGAGCAGTACTTC. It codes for CATSRDRGSYEQYF.

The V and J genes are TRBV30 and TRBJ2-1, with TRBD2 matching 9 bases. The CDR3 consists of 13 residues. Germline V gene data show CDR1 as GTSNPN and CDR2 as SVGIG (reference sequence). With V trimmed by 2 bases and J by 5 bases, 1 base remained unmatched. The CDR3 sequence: CAWSWTSDNEQFF. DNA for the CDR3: TGTGCCTGGAGTTGGACTAGCGACAATGAGCAGTTCTTC.

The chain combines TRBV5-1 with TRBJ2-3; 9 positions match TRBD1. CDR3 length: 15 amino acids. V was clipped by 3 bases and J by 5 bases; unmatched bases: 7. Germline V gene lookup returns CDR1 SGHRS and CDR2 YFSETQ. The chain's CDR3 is CASSSGTGLVDTQYF. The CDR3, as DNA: TGCGCCAGCAGCTCCGGGACAGGGTTGGTAGATACGCAGTATTTT.

CDR3 DNA: TGTGCCAGCAATAGACAGGGAGCAACAGATACGCAGTATTTT. Translated: CASNRQGATDTQYF. The rearrangement uses TRBV6-5 and TRBJ2-3, with 7 bases aligning to TRBD1. After removal of 7 bases from V and 3 bases from J, the junction contained 7 bases not matched to a gene. CDR1 and CDR2 (germline): MNHEY, SVGAGI. The CDR3 is 14 amino acids.

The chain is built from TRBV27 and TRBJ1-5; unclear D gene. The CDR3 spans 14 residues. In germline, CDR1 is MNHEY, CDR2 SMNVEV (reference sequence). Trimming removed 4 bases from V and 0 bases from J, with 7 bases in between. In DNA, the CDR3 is TGTGCCAGCAGTTCTGTTAATAGCAATCAGCCCCAGCATTTT. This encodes CASSSVNSNQPQHF.

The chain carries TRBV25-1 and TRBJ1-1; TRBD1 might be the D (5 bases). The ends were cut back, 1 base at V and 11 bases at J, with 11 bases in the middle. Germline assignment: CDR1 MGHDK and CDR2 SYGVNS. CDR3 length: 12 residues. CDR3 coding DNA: TGTGCCAGCAGTGAATCCCCAGGGTTGGCTTTCTTT. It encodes CASSESPGLAFF. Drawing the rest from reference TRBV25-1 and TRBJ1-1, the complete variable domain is EADIYQTPRYLVIGTGKKITLECSQTMGHDKMYWYQQDPGMELHLIHYSYGVNSTEKGDLSSESTVSRIRTEHFPLTLESARPSHTSQYLCASSESPGLAFFGQGTRLTVV.

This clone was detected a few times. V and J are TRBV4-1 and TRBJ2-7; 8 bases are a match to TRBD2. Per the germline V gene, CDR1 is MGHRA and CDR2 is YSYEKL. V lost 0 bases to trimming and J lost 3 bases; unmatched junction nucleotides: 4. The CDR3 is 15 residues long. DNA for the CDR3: TGCGCCAGCAGCCAAGAATCCGCGGGGGGCTACGAGCAGTACTTC. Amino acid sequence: CASSQESAGGYEQYF.

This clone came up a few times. The CDR3 reads CASSLGHQKNTEAFF. The CDR3 DNA sequence: TGTGCCAGCAGCTTGGGACACCAGAAGAACACTGAAGCTTTCTTT. The chain combines TRBV5-4 with TRBJ1-1; D gene ambiguous. The V end lost 0 bases, the J end lost 1 base, and 10 bases lay between the germline ends. Germline V CDR1 and CDR2: SGHNT, YYREEE (reference sequence). The CDR3 has 15 residues.

This chain's CDR3 is CASSMVGQAGGYTF. The CDR3 DNA reads as TGTGCCAGTAGTATGGTGGGGCAGGCTGGCGGCTACACCTTC. This chain connects TRBV19 to TRBJ1-2; D possibly corresponds to TRBD1 (5 bases). Germline lookup yields CDR1 LNHDA and CDR2 SQIVND (reference sequence). The CDR3 spans 14 residues. V was clipped by 3 bases and J by 8 bases, with 16 bases between them. Looking up the rest from reference TRBV19 and TRBJ1-2 gives the full variable domain: DGGITQSPKYLFRKEGQNVTLSCEQNLNHDAMYWYRQDPGQGLRLIYYSQIVNDFQKGDIAEGYSVSREKKESFPLTVTSAQKNPTAFYLCASSMVGQAGGYTFGSGTRLTVV.

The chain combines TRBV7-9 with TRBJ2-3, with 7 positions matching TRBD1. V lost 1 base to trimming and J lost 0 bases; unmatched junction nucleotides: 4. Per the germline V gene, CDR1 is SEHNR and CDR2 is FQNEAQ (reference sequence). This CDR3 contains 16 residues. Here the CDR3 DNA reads TGTGCCAGCAGCTTAGGAGGACAGGCTAGCACAGATACGCAGTATTTT. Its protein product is CASSLGGQASTDTQYF.

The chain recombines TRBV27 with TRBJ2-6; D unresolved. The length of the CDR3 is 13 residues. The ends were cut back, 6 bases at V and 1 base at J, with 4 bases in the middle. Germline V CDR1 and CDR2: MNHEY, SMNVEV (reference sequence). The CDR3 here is CASRRSGANVLTF. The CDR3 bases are TGTGCCAGCAGGAGATCTGGGGCCAACGTCCTGACTTTC. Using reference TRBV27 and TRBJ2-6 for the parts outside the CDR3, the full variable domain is EAQVTQNPRYLITVTGKKLTVTCSQNMNHEYMSWYRQDPGLGLRQIYYSMNVEVTDKGDVPEGYKVSRKEKRNFPLILESPSPNQTSLYFCASRRSGANVLTFGAGSRLTVL.